A single sample gave rise to the 22 T cell receptor beta chains below, sequenced in a study of T cells in Graves' hyperthyroidism and ophthalmopathy. RNA transcripts gave rise to amplified TCR beta CDR3 regions. HTBI primers were the set used in a first-round RT-PCR of the TCR CDR3. TCRdb re-analysed the multiplex PCR reads in MiXCR, keeping a single row per CDR3 protein. The sample consists of hundreds of thousands of distinct CDR3 sequences, roughly 15% of them appearing once. Sequencing input: blood. The receptor source for this set is a woman aged 40 to 50 with Graves' ophthalmopathy.

The chain combines TRBV14 with TRBJ1-2; D is unresolved. Trimming left V 1 base short and J 4 bases short, with 7 bases between. Germline CDR1 SGHDN, CDR2 FVKESK. CDR3 length equals 13 residues. The CDR3: CASSQAGTYGYTF. CDR3 bases: TGTGCCAGCAGCCAAGCCGGAACCTATGGCTACACCTTC.

This clonotype showed up just a few times. The rearrangement uses TRBV29-1 and TRBJ2-7; possibly TRBD2 for D (5 bases). Per the germline V gene, CDR1 is SQVTM and CDR2 is ANQGSEA. V lost 0 bases to trimming and J lost 7 bases, with 13 bases between them. The CDR3 has 13 residues. CDR3 in amino acids: CSVEDHGVAEQYF. CDR3 coding DNA: TGCAGCGTTGAAGATCACGGGGTGGCGGAGCAGTACTTC.

The CDR3 loop reads CSASVQGTEQFF. CDR3 sequence (DNA): TGCAGTGCTAGTGTTCAGGGGACCGAGCAGTTCTTC. The rearrangement joins TRBV20-1 to TRBJ2-1, with D maybe TRBD1 (6 bases). The V end lost 3 bases, the J end lost 10 bases, and 13 bases lay between the germline ends. Germline CDR1 reads DFQATT; CDR2 reads SNEGSKA (reference sequence). CDR3 size: 12 residues.

A few counts support this clonotype. The chain is built from TRBV27 and TRBJ2-1; 8 bases line up with TRBD1. J gave up 4 bases and V 5 bases, and 19 bases lay outside the gene matches. CDR1 is MNHEY, CDR2 SMNVEV, per germline (reference sequence). This CDR3 region has 19 residues. CDR3 sequence (DNA): TGTGCCAGCAGTGAAACCGGGACAGGTACCTCACGAGGTTACAATGAGCAGTTCTTC. Protein sequence: CASSETGTGTSRGYNEQFF.

The rearrangement links TRBV5-1 to TRBJ2-1; 12 positions match TRBD2. Trimming at V came to 4 bases and at J to 13 bases, leaving 9 bases not matched to a gene. In germline, CDR1 is SGHRS, CDR2 YFSETQ. There are 14 residues in the CDR3. The CDR3 sequence is CASSGGTSGGKQFF. The CDR3 DNA is TGCGCCAGCAGCGGGGGAACTAGCGGGGGGAAACAGTTCTTC.

This clonotype was found many times. This chain joins TRBV3-1 and TRBJ2-1; 8 nucleotides agree with TRBD2. Unmatched junction bases numbered 5, after V lost 0 bases and J lost 4 bases. This CDR3 has 16 amino acids. The V gene's germline CDR1 is LGHDT and CDR2 YNNKEL (reference sequence). This CDR3 reads CASSQDRLAGYNEQFF. CDR3 bases: TGTGCCAGCAGCCAAGATCGTCTAGCGGGTTACAATGAGCAGTTCTTC.

The rearrangement uses TRBV28 and TRBJ2-3, with D perhaps TRBD1 (7 bases). Trimming took 3 bases from V and 3 from J, leaving 16 bases between them. CDR3 length equals 16 residues. Germline V gives CDR1 MDHEN, CDR2 SYDVKM. CDR3 sequence: CASSFGGPRGTDTQYF. The CDR3 DNA reads as TGTGCCAGCAGTTTTGGGGGGCCCAGGGGGACAGATACGCAGTATTTT.

At least ten counts were recorded for this clonotype. This chain connects TRBV27 to TRBJ2-7, with D perhaps assigned TRBD1 or TRBD2 (5 bases each). CDR3 length: 15 residues. The V end lost 4 bases, the J end lost 0 bases, and 13 bases lay between the germline ends. Germline V gene data show CDR1 as MNHEY and CDR2 as SMNVEV (reference sequence). In DNA, the CDR3 is TGTGCCAGCAGTTCGGAGGTCGACAGCTCCTACGAGCAGTACTTC. Translating gives CASSSEVDSSYEQYF.

V and J are TRBV29-1 and TRBJ2-1, with a possible D match to TRBD2 (6 bases). Germline V gene sequence: CDR1 SQVTM, CDR2 ANQGSEA. The CDR3 spans 12 residues. V shed 7 bases and J shed 5 bases, with 12 bases lying between them. The CDR3 protein is CSASGLHNEQFF. Written as DNA, the CDR3 is TGCAGCGCCTCGGGACTCCACAATGAGCAGTTCTTC.

This clonotype has only a few counts. V is TRBV28 and J is TRBJ2-3; 7 bases are a match to TRBD2. V lost 4 bases, J lost 2 bases, and 9 bases stayed unmatched. Germline V gene sequence: CDR1 MDHEN, CDR2 SYDVKM. The CDR3 loop spans 16 amino acids. The DNA for the CDR3 is TGTGCCAGCAGTTCCGCTGGGGAGGGTGTCACAGATACGCAGTATTTT. As protein: CASSSAGEGVTDTQYF.

The V and J genes are TRBV5-1 and TRBJ1-4; TRBD1 matches at 7 bases. Trimming cost V 2 bases and J 4 bases; bases outside gene matches: 14. Germline V gene lookup returns CDR1 SGHRS and CDR2 YFSETQ. This CDR3 comprises 18 residues. The CDR3 sequence is CASSLDPTGTVYNEKLFF. CDR3 in DNA: TGCGCCAGCAGCTTAGATCCCACCGGGACAGTATATAATGAAAAACTGTTTTTT.

This clonotype occurred many times. The rearrangement joins TRBV28 to TRBJ1-5; tentative D call: TRBD1 (5 bases). The ends were cut back, 5 bases at V and 0 bases at J, with 17 bases in the middle. The CDR3 runs to 17 residues. Germline lookup yields CDR1 MDHEN and CDR2 SYDVKM. This chain's CDR3 is CASSPLVGGSSNQPQHF. The CDR3 DNA reads as TGTGCCAGCAGTCCTCTCGTGGGGGGGAGTAGCAATCAGCCCCAGCATTTT.

This clonotype was seen at least ten times. At one boundary the junction diverges from the germline segment, which might be a read error. The chain recombines TRBV5-1 with TRBJ1-1, with a weak D call TRBD1 (5 bases). The CDR3 runs to 14 residues. CDR1 and CDR2 from the germline V gene are SGHRS and YFSETQ. The CDR3 protein is CASSPRQGGTEAFF. Written as DNA, the CDR3 is TGTGCCAGCAGCCCCCGGCAGGGAGGTACTGAAGCTTTCTTT.

DNA for the CDR3: TGTGCCAGCAGCAAGGGACACCTAACTAACTATGGCTACACCTTC. Its protein product is CASSKGHLTNYGYTF. V usage is TRBV7-8 and J usage is TRBJ1-2; D possibly corresponds to TRBD1 (6 bases). V was trimmed by 5 bases and J by 0 bases, leaving 13 bases between them. CDR1 SGHVS and CDR2 FQNEAQ come from the germline V gene. The CDR3 is made up of 15 amino acids.

This clonotype appeared a few times. The rearrangement uses TRBV12-5 and TRBJ2-3; D unresolved. With 3 bases removed from V and 2 bases from J, the gap between germline ends came to 15 bases. This CDR3 contains 16 residues. Per the germline V gene, CDR1 is LGHNT and CDR2 is FRNRAP. CDR3 in amino acids: CASGFWGSPTTDTQYF. Written as DNA, the CDR3 is TGTGCTAGTGGTTTTTGGGGTTCTCCTACCACAGATACGCAGTATTTT.

The rearrangement joins TRBV10-2 to TRBJ1-2; D call uncertain. Trimming pared 6 bases from V and 6 bases from J, leaving 11 bases between. This CDR3 comprises 12 residues. Germline V gives CDR1 WSHSY, CDR2 SAAADI. The CDR3 nucleotides read TGCGCCAGCAGAGGGCCCTCCGATGGCTACACCTTC. Translated: CASRGPSDGYTF.

The chain has TRBV20-1 and TRBJ2-4, with 11 bases identical to TRBD1. Germline trimming cut 1 base from V and 6 bases from J; bases unmatched to any gene: 8. The germline V gene has CDR1 DFQATT and CDR2 SNEGSKA (reference sequence). The CDR3 is 16 residues long. CDR3 residues: CSARGGQGAGGNIQYF. CDR3 coding DNA: TGCAGTGCTAGAGGTGGACAGGGGGCAGGAGGAAACATTCAGTACTTC.

This clonotype was picked up a small number of times. This chain links TRBV15 with TRBJ2-1, with D possibly matching TRBD2 (6 bases). Germline-derived CDR1 and CDR2 are LNHNV and YYDKDF (reference sequence). This CDR3 spans 13 amino acids. Trimming took 8 bases from V and 8 from J, leaving 16 bases between them. CDR3 coding DNA: TGTGCCACCGGTGCAGGAGGGGACGATGAGCAGTTCTTC. The encoded protein is CATGAGGDDEQFF.

As DNA, the CDR3 is TGCGCCAGCAGCTTGGGTGTGGGACAGAGGAACTATGGCTACACCTTC. This translates into CASSLGVGQRNYGYTF. V and J are TRBV5-1 and TRBJ1-2; 7 nucleotides line up with TRBD1. Trimming took 0 bases from V and 2 from J; bases not matched to a gene: 7. Germline values: CDR1 SGHRS, CDR2 YFSETQ. The CDR3 has 16 amino acids. The full variable domain, completed using reference TRBV5-1 and TRBJ1-2, is KAGVTQTPRYLIKTRGQQVTLSCSPISGHRSVSWYQQTPGQGLQFLFEYFSETQRNKGNFPGRFSGRQFSNSRSEMNVSTLELGDSALYLCASSLGVGQRNYGYTFGSGTRLTVV.

CDR3 sequence: CASPGAGGTEAFF. In DNA, the CDR3 is TGTGCCAGCCCGGGGGCCGGGGGTACTGAAGCTTTCTTT. V gene TRBV28 combines with J gene TRBJ1-1; weak D call: TRBD1 (6 bases). Looked up from germline, CDR1 is MDHEN and CDR2 is SYDVKM. The CDR3 is 13 residues long. The V end was cut by 8 bases, the J end by 5 bases, with 15 bases between.

This clonotype has a count of ten or more. The chain recombines TRBV30 with TRBJ2-1; tentative D call: TRBD2 (6 bases). Germline V gives CDR1 GTSNPN, CDR2 SVGIG (reference sequence). V was clipped by 0 bases and J by 9 bases, with 9 bases between them. The CDR3 extends over 12 amino acids. For the CDR3, the DNA is TGTGCCTGGAGTGTAATGGAGGGTGAGCAGTTCTTC. Protein product: CAWSVMEGEQFF.

This chain uses TRBV2 with TRBJ1-1, with a possible D match to TRBD1 (6 bases). V lost 8 bases and J 5 bases, leaving 9 bases between the germline ends. The CDR3 covers 11 residues. Germline CDR1 and CDR2: SNHLY and FYNNEI. CDR3 DNA: TGTGCCAGCGTAGGGGGAACTGAAGCTTTCTTT. It codes for CASVGGTEAFF.